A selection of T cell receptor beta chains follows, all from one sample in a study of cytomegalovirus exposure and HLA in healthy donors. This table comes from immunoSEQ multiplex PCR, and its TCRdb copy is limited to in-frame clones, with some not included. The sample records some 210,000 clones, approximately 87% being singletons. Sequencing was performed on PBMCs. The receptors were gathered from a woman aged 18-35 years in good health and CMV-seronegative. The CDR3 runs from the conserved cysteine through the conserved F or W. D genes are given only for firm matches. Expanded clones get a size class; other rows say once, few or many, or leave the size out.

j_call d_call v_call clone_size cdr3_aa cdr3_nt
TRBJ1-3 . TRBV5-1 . CASSLDGGDVTIYF TGCGCCAGCAGCTTGGATGGGGGGGATGTCACCATATATTTT
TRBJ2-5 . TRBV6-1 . CASSASAGIQETQYF TGTGCCAGCAGTGCTTCGGCCGGGATACAAGAGACCCAGTACTTC
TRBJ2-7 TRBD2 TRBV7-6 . CASSFRLAGEDEQYF TGTGCCAGCAGCTTCCGACTAGCGGGAGAGGACGAGCAGTACTTC
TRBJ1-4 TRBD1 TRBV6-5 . CASRGQGNEKLFF TGTGCCAGCAGAGGACAGGGAAATGAAAAACTGTTTTTT
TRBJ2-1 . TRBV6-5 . CASSSGGGMGNEQFF TGTGCCAGCAGTTCTGGGGGCGGGATGGGGAATGAGCAGTTCTTC
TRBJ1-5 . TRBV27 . CARTRTLSSNQPQHF TGTGCCAGAACCCGGACACTAAGTAGCAATCAGCCCCAGCATTTT
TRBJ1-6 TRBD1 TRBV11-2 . CASSPRRTGGSYNSPLHF TGTGCCAGCAGCCCCAGGAGGACAGGGGGCTCCTATAATTCACCCCTCCACTTT
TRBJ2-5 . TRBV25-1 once CASSERALETQYF TGTGCCAGCAGTGAAAGAGCCCTCGAGACCCAGTACTTC
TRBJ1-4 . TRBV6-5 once CASSPGVKEKLFF TGTGCCAGCAGCCCGGGGGTGAAGGAAAAACTGTTTTTT
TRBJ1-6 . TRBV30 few CAQAGRTDSPLHF TGTGCCCAGGCGGGACGGACAGATTCACCCCTCCACTTT
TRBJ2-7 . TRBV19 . CASSISWGRYEQYF TGTGCCAGTAGTATCAGCTGGGGAAGATACGAGCAGTACTTC
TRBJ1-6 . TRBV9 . CASTPSAGSPLHF TGTGCCAGCACCCCTTCGGCCGGTTCACCCCTCCACTTT
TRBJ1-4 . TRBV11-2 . CASSLRQDEKLFF TGTGCCAGCAGCTTACGGCAGGATGAAAAACTGTTTTTT
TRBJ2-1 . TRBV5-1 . CASSRPSGVEEQFF TGCGCCAGCAGCCGGCCCTCGGGGGTGGAGGAGCAGTTCTTC
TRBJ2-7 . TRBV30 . CAWSTLFGVSYEQYF TGTGCCTGGAGTACCTTGTTCGGCGTCTCCTACGAGCAGTACTTC
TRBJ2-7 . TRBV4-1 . CASSHLISGPWEQYF TGCGCCAGCAGCCACTTAATCTCAGGGCCTTGGGAGCAGTACTTC
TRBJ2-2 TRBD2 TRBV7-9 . CASSLRAGADGGELFF TGTGCCAGCAGCTTAAGAGCGGGGGCCGACGGCGGGGAGCTGTTTTTT
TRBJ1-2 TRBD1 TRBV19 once CASSIVGTGGQNYGYTF TGTGCCAGTAGTATTGTCGGGACAGGGGGCCAAAACTATGGCTACACCTTC
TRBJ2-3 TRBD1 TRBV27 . CASAQDRGGTDTQYF TGTGCCAGCGCGCAGGACAGGGGTGGCACAGATACGCAGTATTTT
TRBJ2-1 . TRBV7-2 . CASSFSLGNEQFF TGTGCCAGCAGCTTTTCGCTGGGGAATGAGCAGTTCTTC
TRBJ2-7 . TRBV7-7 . CASSRGLTYEQYF TGTGCCAGCAGCCGAGGACTTACCTACGAGCAGTACTTC
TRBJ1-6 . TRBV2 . CASSSRAGFSYNSPLHF TGTGCCAGCAGTTCCAGGGCAGGTTTCTCCTATAATTCACCCCTCCACTTT
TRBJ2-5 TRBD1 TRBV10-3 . CAISRQGNGETQYF TGTGCCATCAGCCGACAGGGGAATGGTGAGACCCAGTACTTC
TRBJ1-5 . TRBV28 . CASRFPAGGYSNQPQHF TGTGCCAGCAGGTTCCCGGCGGGGGGATATAGCAATCAGCCCCAGCATTTT
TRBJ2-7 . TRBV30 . CAWSVGQGNHEQYF TGTGCCTGGAGTGTAGGGCAGGGGAACCACGAGCAGTACTTC
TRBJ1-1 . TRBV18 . CASSPPEVLGTEAFF TGTGCCAGCTCACCACCGGAGGTTCTGGGCACTGAAGCTTTCTTT
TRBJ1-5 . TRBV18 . CASSPRGGKLGNQPQHF TGTGCCAGCTCACCTCGGGGAGGAAAATTGGGCAATCAGCCCCAGCATTTT
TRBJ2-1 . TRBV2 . CASSEIRGAEQFF TGTGCCAGCAGTGAAATCAGGGGCGCTGAGCAGTTCTTC